A single sample is the source of the 17 T cell receptor beta chains below, sequenced in a study of control samples from healthy donors and cancer patients. Method: immunoSEQ multiplex PCR; TCRdb's copy keeps in-frame clones and lacks some. The sample records fewer than 95,000 clones, about 85% being singletons. The sequenced material came from blood. The receptors here all came from a woman aged 40 to 55 in good health.

The chain combines TRBV11-3 with TRBJ2-7; 8 nucleotides agree with TRBD1. The junction had 9 bases not matched to a gene; V was cut back by 5 bases and J by 6 bases. CDR3 length equals 14 residues. Germline lookup yields CDR1 SGHNT and CDR2 YENEEA. CDR3 amino acids: CASSDRGGVSEQYF. CDR3 DNA: TGTGCCAGCAGCGACAGGGGTGGTGTGAGCGAGCAGTACTTC.

This clone has more than one count but fewer than ten. V usage is TRBV30 and J usage is TRBJ1-5, with D unclear. The CDR3 totals 21 residues. Deletions cut 1 base from V and 0 bases from J, with 28 bases between. The germline V gene has CDR1 GTSNPN and CDR2 SVGIG (reference sequence). The CDR3 sequence is CAWSGSALGKDFLYSNQPQHF. In DNA form, the CDR3 reads TGTGCCTGGAGTGGGAGCGCCTTGGGAAAGGACTTCTTATATAGCAATCAGCCCCAGCATTTT.

In nucleotides, the CDR3 is TGCAGCGCCGGAGACAGGGTTAGCTCTGGAAACACCATATATTTT. It encodes CSAGDRVSSGNTIYF. The gene calls are TRBV29-1 and TRBJ1-3; the match to TRBD1 covers 7 bases. This CDR3 has 15 amino acids. Looked up from germline, CDR1 is SQVTM and CDR2 is ANQGSEA. With 7 bases clipped from V and 0 bases from J, the junction kept 9 bases outside the gene matches. Drawing the rest from reference TRBV29-1 and TRBJ1-3, the complete variable domain is SAVISQKPSRDICQRGTSLTIQCQVDSQVTMMFWYRQQPGQSLTLIATANQGSEATYESGFVIDKFPISRPNLTFSTLTVSNMSPEDSSIYLCSAGDRVSSGNTIYFGEGSWLTVV.

The genes are TRBV4-1 and TRBJ1-4; TRBD1 aligns across 8 bases. Germline V gene data show CDR1 as MGHRA and CDR2 as YSYEKL. The length of the CDR3 is 18 residues. The V segment lost 5 bases and the J segment 5 bases; nucleotides outside the gene matches: 16. In DNA form, the CDR3 reads TGCGCCAGCAGCTCAAGCGGCGGACAGGGAGGGCCCAATGAAAAACTGTTTTTT. As protein: CASSSSGGQGGPNEKLFF.

The chain joins TRBV3-1 (or the pseudogene TRBV3-2) to TRBJ2-1, with 9 bases matching TRBD2. With 0 bases clipped from V and 7 bases from J, the junction kept 7 bases outside the gene matches. The CDR3 has 16 amino acids. Germline values: CDR1 LGHDT, CDR2 YNNKEL (reference sequence). Here the CDR3 DNA reads TGTGCCAGCAGCCAAGAAGTTGAGCGGGGGGCGAATGAGCAGTTCTTC. It specifies CASSQEVERGANEQFF.

The chain is built from TRBV18 and TRBJ2-1; 7 bases line up with TRBD1. This CDR3 region has 15 residues. Germline V gives CDR1 KGHSH, CDR2 LQKENI. Unmatched junction bases numbered 1, after V lost 1 base and J lost 1 base. CDR3 coding DNA: TGTGCCAGCTCACCACAGGGGGCGTCCTACAATGAGCAGTTCTTC. It yields the protein CASSPQGASYNEQFF.

This clone has ten or more counts. The chain joins TRBV6-5 to TRBJ2-5, with D perhaps matching TRBD1 (6 bases). V was pared by 6 bases and J by 8 bases, with 10 bases between. Germline lookup yields CDR1 MNHEY and CDR2 SVGAGI. CDR3 length: 11 amino acids. The chain's CDR3 is CASSQQGTQYF. The CDR3 region has the DNA TGTGCCAGCAGCCAACAGGGCACCCAGTACTTC.

V gene TRBV14 combines with J gene TRBJ2-5; a possible D gene is TRBD2 (6 bases). This CDR3 comprises 13 residues. Germline lookup yields CDR1 SGHDN and CDR2 FVKESK. Trimming took off 1 base at V and 6 bases at J, with 9 bases between the two ends. CDR3 in amino acids: CASSQAGDQTQYF. The CDR3 bases are TGTGCCAGCAGCCAAGCGGGGGACCAGACCCAGTACTTC.

The chain carries TRBV7-2 and TRBJ2-7; TRBD1 aligns across 7 bases. The CDR3 has 13 residues. Germline CDR1 and CDR2: SGHTA and FQGNSA. Losses at the gene ends were 4 bases for V and 5 bases for J; bases not matched to a gene: 5. The CDR3 protein is CASSSPDRDEQYF. The DNA of the CDR3 is TGTGCCAGCAGCTCCCCCGACAGGGACGAGCAGTACTTC.

This chain links TRBV30 with TRBJ1-2; TRBD1 is a possible D gene (5 bases). The germline V gene encodes CDR1 GTSNPN and CDR2 SVGIG (reference sequence). This CDR3 region has 14 residues. Trimming took 0 bases from V and 6 from J, leaving 14 bases between them. The CDR3 DNA reads as TGTGCCTGGAGTGTTCTGGGAGAAGGGGATGGCTACACCTTC. Amino acids: CAWSVLGEGDGYTF.

V gene TRBV12-3 or TRBV12-4 combines with J gene TRBJ1-2; no clear D gene. Trimming took 3 bases from V and 4 from J, leaving 9 bases between them. The CDR3 length is 13 residues. The CDR3: CASSLQSLYGYTF. In DNA, the CDR3 is TGTGCCAGCAGTTTGCAGAGCCTCTATGGCTACACCTTC.

The sample holds one count of this clone. Written as DNA, the CDR3 is TGCGCCAGCAGCCCGCCGTCGGGGGGCCCGGAGACCCAGTACTTC. It translates to CASSPPSGGPETQYF. The V and J genes are TRBV5-1 and TRBJ2-5; perhaps TRBD2 as D (7 bases). Trimming left V 4 bases short and J 5 bases short, with 18 bases between. Germline V gene lookup returns CDR1 SGHRS and CDR2 YFSETQ. This CDR3 contains 15 residues.

This clone has more than one count but fewer than ten. The V and J genes are TRBV19 and TRBJ1-1; 7 bases line up with TRBD1. V lost 6 bases to trimming and J lost 0 bases; unmatched junction nucleotides: 7. The length of the CDR3 is 15 residues. CDR1 is LNHDA and CDR2 is SQIVND in the germline V gene (reference sequence). The CDR3 spells CASRDLTGMNTEAFF. CDR3 DNA sequence: TGTGCCAGTAGGGACCTGACAGGGATGAACACTGAAGCTTTCTTT.

The chain carries TRBV6-2 or TRBV6-3 and TRBJ2-7, with 9 bases lining up with TRBD1. This CDR3 is 17 amino acids long. Germline assignment: CDR1 MNHEY and CDR2 SVGEGT. V lost 2 bases and J lost 5; bases outside the gene matches: 13. The CDR3 nucleotides read TGTGCCAGCAGTTACACGGCGCCGGGACAGGGTTTGGACGAGCAGTACTTC. This gives the protein CASSYTAPGQGLDEQYF.

This chain joins TRBV24-1 and TRBJ2-5, with D possibly TRBD2 on 7 matching bases. CDR1 and CDR2 (germline): KGHDR, SFDVKD. The CDR3 loop spans 15 amino acids. V was shortened by 4 bases and J by 5 bases, with 16 bases between the two germline ends. The CDR3 region is CATSDLFEGGETQYF. The CDR3 DNA reads as TGTGCCACCAGTGACCTATTTGAGGGGGGGGAGACCCAGTACTTC.

The chain uses TRBV9 and TRBJ1-4; tentatively, D is TRBD1 (5 bases). The germline CDR1 and CDR2 sequences are SGDLS and YYNGEE. The V gene lost 0 bases and the J gene lost 8 bases, with 14 bases spanning the gap. This CDR3 has 15 residues. DNA of the CDR3: TGTGCCAGCAGCGTAGGGACCCTCAAGGGGGAAAAACTGTTTTTT. The encoded protein is CASSVGTLKGEKLFF.

V usage is TRBV5-6 and J usage is TRBJ1-1; TRBD1 might be the D (5 bases). Between the trimmed V and J ends, which lost 1 base and 3 bases, there was a span of 22 bases. This CDR3 spans 18 amino acids. The germline V gene has CDR1 SGHDT and CDR2 YYEEEE. The CDR3, as DNA: TGTGCCAGCAGCTTGATAGGACATAGGACCCTGAAGGACACTGAAGCTTTCTTT. Amino acids: CASSLIGHRTLKDTEAFF.